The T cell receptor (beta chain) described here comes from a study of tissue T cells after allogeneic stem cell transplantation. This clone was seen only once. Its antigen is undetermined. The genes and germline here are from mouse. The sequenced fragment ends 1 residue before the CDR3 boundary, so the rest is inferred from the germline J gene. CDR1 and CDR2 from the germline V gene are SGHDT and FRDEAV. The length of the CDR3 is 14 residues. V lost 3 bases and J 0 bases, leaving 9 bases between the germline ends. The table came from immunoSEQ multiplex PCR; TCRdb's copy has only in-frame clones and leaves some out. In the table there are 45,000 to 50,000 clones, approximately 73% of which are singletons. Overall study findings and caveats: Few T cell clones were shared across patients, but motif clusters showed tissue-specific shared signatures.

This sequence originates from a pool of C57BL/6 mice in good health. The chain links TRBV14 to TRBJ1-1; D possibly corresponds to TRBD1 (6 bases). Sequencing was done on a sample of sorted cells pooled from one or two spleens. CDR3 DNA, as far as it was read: TGTGCCAGCAGTTCGGGACAAACAAACACAGAAGTCTTC. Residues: CASSSGQTNTEVF. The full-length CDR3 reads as CASSSGQTNTEVFF.